These 24 T cell receptor beta chains were sequenced from one sample in a study of T cell repertoires in cytomegalovirus infection. TCRdb re-called the reads with MiXCR, one entry per CDR3 protein. Found here are some 350,000 distinct CDR3 sequences, 15% to 20% of them singletons; the top ten hold 8.7%. Source material: PBMCs. These TCRs come from a human donor in good health (CMV status not recorded). Some clones in this sample may be carry-over from other donors' samples.

J is TRBJ1-5 and V is TRBV2; 8 bases agree with TRBD1. CDR1 SNHLY and CDR2 FYNNEI come from the germline V gene. The V segment lost 4 bases and the J segment 10 bases; nucleotides outside the gene matches: 6. The CDR3 spans 13 residues. In DNA form, the CDR3 reads TGTGCCAGCAGTGGACAGGGGAGTTCCCCCCAGCATTTT. This gives the protein CASSGQGSSPQHF.

The table lists this clonotype with many counts. The V and J genes are TRBV7-2 and TRBJ1-5; D is unresolved. V lost 3 bases and J 2 bases, leaving 14 bases between the germline ends. Germline V lookup: CDR1 SGHTA, CDR2 FQGNSA. This CDR3 has 16 residues. The CDR3 DNA sequence: TGTGCCAGCAGCTTCCGGGCTGCGGAGGGCAATCAGCCCCAGCATTTT. Translated: CASSFRAAEGNQPQHF.

The CDR3: CASSFQPYSNQPQHF. Written as DNA, the CDR3 is TGTGCCAGCAGTTTCCAACCTTATAGCAATCAGCCCCAGCATTTT. The chain joins TRBV28 to TRBJ1-5; no firm D call. Germline assignment: CDR1 MDHEN and CDR2 SYDVKM. V shed 3 bases and J shed 0 bases, with 9 bases lying between them. The CDR3 is made up of 15 amino acids.

This clonotype was seen many times. V usage is TRBV7-2 and J usage is TRBJ1-2, with a weak D call TRBD1 (5 bases). V was trimmed by 3 bases and J by 4 bases, leaving 12 bases between them. The CDR3 loop spans 14 amino acids. The V gene's germline CDR1 is SGHTA and CDR2 FQGNSA. The CDR3, as DNA: TGTGCCAGCAGCTTGCTGGGGACGGTCTATGGCTACACCTTC. Translation gives CASSLLGTVYGYTF.

The V gene is TRBV20-1, the J gene TRBJ2-1, with D perhaps TRBD1 (5 bases). Trimming cost V 2 bases and J 8 bases, with 16 bases left between them. CDR1 is DFQATT, CDR2 SNEGSKA, per germline (reference sequence). This CDR3 has 14 residues. The DNA of the CDR3 is TGCAGTGCTAGAAAAGGGCAGGGTGGAGATGAGCAGTTCTTC. Encoded protein: CSARKGQGGDEQFF.

This clonotype was recorded a few times. V gene TRBV6-2 or TRBV6-3 combines with J gene TRBJ2-3, with unresolved D. This CDR3 is 12 amino acids long. Trimming shortened V by 6 bases and J by 6 bases, and 10 bases separated the two germline ends. Germline V gene lookup returns CDR1 MNHEY and CDR2 SVGEGT. CDR3 sequence (DNA): TGTGCCAGCAGAGCGCGAGCGGATACGCAGTATTTT. Translating gives CASRARADTQYF.

Only a few counts were recorded for this clonotype. V is TRBV18 and J is TRBJ2-3, with 12 bases fitting TRBD2. This CDR3 has 16 amino acids. CDR1 is KGHSH, CDR2 LQKENI, per germline. The junction had 2 bases not matched to a gene; V was cut back by 3 bases and J by 1 base. CDR3 sequence (DNA): TGTGCCAGCTCACCCGGGACTAGCGGGCGCACAGATACGCAGTATTTT. This encodes CASSPGTSGRTDTQYF. The complete variable domain, with remaining parts taken from reference TRBV18 and TRBJ2-3, reads NAGVMQNPRHLVRRRGQEARLRCSPMKGHSHVYWYRQLPEEGLKFMVYLQKENIIDESGMPKERFSAEFPKEGPSILRIQQVVRGDSAAYFCASSPGTSGRTDTQYFGPGTRLTVL.

V is TRBV7-2 and J is TRBJ1-1; D unclear. Germline lookup yields CDR1 SGHTA and CDR2 FQGNSA. V was clipped by 2 bases and J by 7 bases, with 8 bases between them. This CDR3 comprises 12 residues. The CDR3, as DNA: TGTGCCAGCAGCTTATGGACGCTTGAAGCTTTCTTT. Translating gives CASSLWTLEAFF.

The chain combines TRBV11-2 with TRBJ1-6; no clear D gene. Germline-derived CDR1 and CDR2 are SGHAT and FQNNGV. The CDR3 runs to 12 residues. The germline V and J ends were trimmed by 5 bases and 9 bases, with 8 bases remaining between them. The CDR3: CASSQRSSPLHF. The CDR3 DNA is TGTGCCAGCAGCCAAAGAAGTTCACCCCTCCACTTT. Using reference TRBV11-2 and TRBJ1-6 for the parts outside the CDR3, the full variable domain is EAGVAQSPRYKIIEKRQSVAFWCNPISGHATLYWYQQILGQGPKLLIQFQNNGVVDDSQLPKDRFSAERLKGVDSTLKIQPAKLEDSAVYLCASSQRSSPLHFGNGTRLTVT.

This clonotype has just a few counts. The V call is TRBV5-4, the J call TRBJ2-5; 12 bases fit TRBD2. V lost 4 bases, J lost 5 bases, and 12 bases stayed unmatched. The CDR3 contains 17 residues. Germline V gene sequence: CDR1 SGHNT, CDR2 YYREEE (reference sequence). This CDR3 is CASSPRTSGTGVETQYF. CDR3 in DNA: TGTGCCAGCAGCCCCCGGACTAGCGGGACAGGGGTGGAGACCCAGTACTTC.

This rearrangement joins TRBV18 to TRBJ1-2; D not certain. The germline V gene encodes CDR1 KGHSH and CDR2 LQKENI. This CDR3 spans 13 amino acids. Deletions cut 1 base from V and 5 bases from J, with 8 bases between. CDR3 bases: TGTGCCAGCTCACCACGGGAGGATTATGGCTACACCTTC. Translating it yields CASSPREDYGYTF.

This clonotype was found many times. V usage is TRBV10-3 and J usage is TRBJ1-1; D may be TRBD1 (5 bases). The germline V and J ends were trimmed by 8 bases and 1 base, with 8 bases remaining between them. Germline assignment: CDR1 ENHRY and CDR2 SYGVKD. The CDR3 length is 12 residues. CDR3 nucleotides: TGTGCCATCGGGGGGTGGAACACTGAAGCTTTCTTT. Protein sequence: CAIGGWNTEAFF.

This clonotype was recorded a few times. The chain links TRBV2 to TRBJ2-3; no firm D call. The ends were cut back, 7 bases at V and 0 bases at J, with 11 bases in the middle. The CDR3 is 14 residues long. CDR1 is SNHLY and CDR2 is FYNNEI in the germline V gene. The DNA of the CDR3 is TGTGCCAGCACAGCTATCCGAAGCACAGATACGCAGTATTTT. This gives the protein CASTAIRSTDTQYF.

V and J are TRBV12-3 or TRBV12-4 and TRBJ2-1; D might be TRBD1 (5 bases). The V end was cut by 7 bases, the J end by 1 base, with 14 bases between. The CDR3 loop spans 15 amino acids. DNA for the CDR3: TGTGCCAGCACCCAGGGATTCGGGTCCTACAATGAGCAGTTCTTC. This codes for CASTQGFGSYNEQFF.

The table lists this clonotype with many counts. This rearrangement joins TRBV7-6 to TRBJ1-5; no firm D call. The CDR3 length is 14 residues. Germline V gene data show CDR1 as SGHVS and CDR2 as FNYEAQ. The V end was cut by 5 bases, the J end by 4 bases, with 12 bases between. In DNA, the CDR3 is TGTGCCAGCAGCCTCACAGTGGGAAATCAGCCCCAGCATTTT. Its protein is CASSLTVGNQPQHF.

This clonotype was counted ten times or more. J is TRBJ2-1 and V is TRBV28, with 8 nucleotides matching TRBD2. The V gene end was trimmed by 7 bases and the J gene end by 3 bases; junction bases not matched to a gene: 11. Germline V gives CDR1 MDHEN, CDR2 SYDVKM. The CDR3 contains 16 residues. CDR3 coding DNA: TGTGCCAGCAAAGGCGGGAGGTCGGGGAGCTACAATGAGCAGTTCTTC. It specifies CASKGGRSGSYNEQFF.

A few counts support this clonotype. The V gene is TRBV4-3, the J gene TRBJ1-4, with no clear D. The CDR3 runs to 13 residues. Germline lookup yields CDR1 LGHNA and CDR2 YSLEER. V was pared by 5 bases and J by 8 bases, with 12 bases between. CDR3 in DNA: TGCGCCAGCAGCAGACGGGTAGAGGAAAAACTGTTTTTT. It yields the protein CASSRRVEEKLFF.

This clonotype was counted only a few times. This sequence joins TRBV7-2 and TRBJ1-5, with D tentatively TRBD1 (5 bases). Germline assignment: CDR1 SGHTA and CDR2 FQGNSA. V lost 5 bases, J lost 6 bases, and 17 bases lay in between. This CDR3 is 15 amino acids long. CDR3 sequence reads: CASSPLGGVAQPQHF. The CDR3 DNA is TGTGCCAGCAGCCCCTTAGGAGGGGTGGCTCAGCCCCAGCATTTT.

This clonotype turned up a few times. Written as DNA, the CDR3 is TGTGCCAGCAGTGAACGCCGGGACAGCTACTATGGCTACACCTTC. Translation: CASSERRDSYYGYTF. The chain recombines TRBV6-1 with TRBJ1-2; 7 bases line up with TRBD1. The CDR3 has 15 residues. V was clipped by 2 bases and J by 3 bases; unmatched bases: 6. Germline V lookup: CDR1 MNHNS, CDR2 SASEGT.

The rearrangement uses TRBV12-3 or TRBV12-4 and TRBJ2-2; D not resolved. Trimming left V 2 bases short and J 5 bases short, with 6 bases between. The CDR3 covers 13 residues. The CDR3 coding sequence is TGTGCCAGCAGTTTAAGTTTAACCGGGGAGCTGTTTTTT. This gives the protein CASSLSLTGELFF.

The table lists this clonotype with many counts. The chain recombines TRBV5-1 with TRBJ2-3; TRBD2 matches 8 bases. V was clipped by 0 bases and J by 5 bases; unmatched bases: 2. Per the germline V gene, CDR1 is SGHRS and CDR2 is YFSETQ. This CDR3 spans 14 amino acids. The CDR3 spells CASSLGRGGDTQYF. In DNA form, the CDR3 reads TGCGCCAGCAGCTTGGGTCGGGGGGGAGATACGCAGTATTTT.

The genes are TRBV2 and TRBJ1-1, with D maybe TRBD1 (6 bases). Trimming pared 7 bases from V and 1 base from J, leaving 13 bases between. Germline assignment: CDR1 SNHLY and CDR2 FYNNEI. The length of the CDR3 is 14 residues. CDR3 loop: CASTAGAPNTEAFF. For the CDR3, the DNA is TGTGCCAGCACGGCAGGGGCCCCGAACACTGAAGCTTTCTTT.

The rearrangement joins TRBV18 to TRBJ2-1; D is unclear. The CDR3 length is 15 residues. The germline CDR1 and CDR2 sequences are KGHSH and LQKENI. V was cut by 0 bases and J by 5 bases, with 11 bases left in between. The CDR3 region is CASSPPGIGDNEQFF. The CDR3 region has the DNA TGTGCCAGCTCACCACCAGGGATTGGGGACAATGAGCAGTTCTTC.

This clonotype was counted ten times or more. This sequence joins TRBV10-3 and TRBJ1-1, with D possibly matching TRBD1 (5 bases). V was pared by 3 bases and J by 2 bases, with 10 bases between. The germline CDR1 and CDR2 sequences are ENHRY and SYGVKD. This CDR3 region has 14 residues. CDR3 sequence reads: CAISDRTFNTEAFF. Written as DNA, the CDR3 is TGTGCCATCAGTGACAGGACATTTAACACTGAAGCTTTCTTT.